This T cell receptor (beta chain) originates from a study of response to subunit inactivated influenza vaccine. Study findings and constraints: The authors proposed limited new T cell recruitment per seasonal influenza vaccination.

TCRdb recomputed calls from the RT-PCR reads with MiXCR, one row per CDR3 protein. The table has some 640,000 distinct CDR3 sequences, approximately 14% seen once. CDR3 length: 15 residues. V dropped 5 bases and J dropped 4 bases, with 16 bases sitting between them. Germline CDR1 and CDR2: LNHNV and YYDKDF (reference sequence). To note about this clonotype: No antigen is known for it.

The sequenced sample was PBMCs from blood, obtained roughly 15 days before vaccination. The chain employs TRBV15 and TRBJ2-3; D is unclear. The source of this sequence is a man aged 45-65 years who received an inactivated influenza vaccine. The CDR3 bases are TGTGCCACCAGCGCAGACCTAGATAGCTCAGATACGCAGTATTTT. Protein product: CATSADLDSSDTQYF. Full variable domain (outside the CDR3, taken from reference TRBV15 and TRBJ2-3): DAMVIQNPRYQVTQFGKPVTLSCSQTLNHNVMYWYQQKSSQAPKLLFHYYDKDFNNEADTPDNFQSRRPNTSFCFLDIRSPGLGDTAMYLCATSADLDSSDTQYFGPGTRLTVL.